This entry lists 25 T cell receptor beta chains sequenced from one sample in a study of cytomegalovirus exposure and HLA in healthy donors. The assay was immunoSEQ multiplex PCR, and TCRdb's table has in-frame clones only and misses some. The profile covers about 240,000 clones, with approximately 83% appearing a single time and roughly 1.2% taken by the ten largest. Sequencing used PBMCs. The receptors originated from a woman between 25 and 40 years old in good health and CMV-seropositive.

J is TRBJ2-1 and V is TRBV6-4; 13 bases are a match to TRBD2. The CDR3 spans 16 residues. CDR1 MRHNA and CDR2 SNTAGT come from the germline V gene. The V and J ends lost 8 bases and 9 bases, in that order; junction bases with no gene match: 13. CDR3 DNA: TGTGCCAGCGCGACCGGACTAGCGGGAGAATACGGTGAGCAGTTCTTC. Translation: CASATGLAGEYGEQFF.

The rearrangement joins TRBV4-1 to TRBJ1-3; 7 bases map to TRBD1. The CDR3 spans 16 residues. Germline V gives CDR1 MGHRA, CDR2 YSYEKL. Trimming at V came to 3 bases and at J to 4 bases, leaving 9 bases not matched to a gene. The CDR3: CASSHAGTAFGNTIYF. CDR3 DNA: TGCGCCAGCAGCCATGCCGGGACAGCCTTCGGAAACACCATATATTTT.

V is TRBV30 and J is TRBJ2-2; TRBD2 agrees at 13 bases. The CDR3 has 17 amino acids. The junction had 10 bases not matched to a gene; V was cut back by 2 bases and J by 7 bases. The germline V gene has CDR1 GTSNPN and CDR2 SVGIG (reference sequence). The CDR3 DNA reads as TGTGCCTGGAGTATCCGGACTAGCGGGAGAAGTGGCGGGGAGCTGTTTTTT. Translated, it gives CAWSIRTSGRSGGELFF.

The CDR3 protein is CASSKVLADSYEQYF. The CDR3 bases are TGTGCCAGCTCCAAGGTGCTAGCGGACTCCTACGAGCAGTACTTC. This rearrangement joins TRBV18 to TRBJ2-7; 7 bases are shared with TRBD2. V shed 6 bases and J 0 bases; nucleotides not matched to a gene: 8. CDR1 is KGHSH, CDR2 LQKENI, per germline. This CDR3 is 15 amino acids long. The full variable domain, in which reference TRBV18 and TRBJ2-7 provide the parts outside the CDR3, is NAGVMQNPRHLVRRRGQEARLRCSPMKGHSHVYWYRQLPEEGLKFMVYLQKENIIDESGMPKERFSAEFPKEGPSILRIQQVVRGDSAAYFCASSKVLADSYEQYFGPGTRLTVT.

The chain recombines TRBV28 with TRBJ2-1; D is possibly TRBD2 (6 bases). This CDR3 is 14 amino acids long. Germline lookup yields CDR1 MDHEN and CDR2 SYDVKM. The ends were cut back, 8 bases at V and 6 bases at J, with 17 bases in the middle. For the CDR3, the DNA is TGTGCCAGCCTGCCCGCCCTGGGGGGCAATGAGCAGTTCTTC. Translation gives CASLPALGGNEQFF.

The V and J genes are TRBV27 and TRBJ2-3; D is unclear. This CDR3 has 16 amino acids. CDR1 is MNHEY and CDR2 is SMNVEV in the germline V gene (reference sequence). V lost 2 bases and J lost 0, with 12 bases in between. In DNA form, the CDR3 reads TGTGCCAGCAGTTTAATGTCGAGAACTAGCACAGATACGCAGTATTTT. Encoded protein: CASSLMSRTSTDTQYF.

The chain has TRBV7-6 and TRBJ2-1, with no clear D. Trimming removed 6 bases from V and 5 bases from J, with 11 bases in between. The CDR3 loop spans 13 amino acids. Germline V CDR1 and CDR2: SGHVS, FNYEAQ. In DNA form, the CDR3 reads TGTGCCAGCAGTCTAGGAGTAGACAATGAGCAGTTCTTC. This translates into CASSLGVDNEQFF.

The V and J genes are TRBV29-1 and TRBJ2-7, with 9 bases lining up with TRBD1. After removal of 6 bases from V and 4 bases from J, the junction contained 10 bases not matched to a gene. CDR3 length: 14 amino acids. Germline V gene lookup returns CDR1 SQVTM and CDR2 ANQGSEA. This CDR3 reads CSVNEGTGKYEQYF. CDR3 in DNA: TGCAGCGTGAATGAAGGGACAGGGAAATACGAGCAGTACTTC.

This rearrangement joins TRBV6-1 to TRBJ1-2; perhaps TRBD1 as D (6 bases). Germline values: CDR1 MNHNS, CDR2 SASEGT. Deletions cut 2 bases from V and 3 bases from J, with 13 bases between. This CDR3 spans 15 amino acids. Here the CDR3 DNA reads TGTGCCAGCAGTGAAAGGTACTCAGGGGACTATGGCTACACCTTC. Translation: CASSERYSGDYGYTF.

The V call is TRBV11-3, the J call TRBJ2-3; 9 nucleotides match TRBD1. The CDR3 consists of 16 residues. With 5 bases clipped from V and 5 bases from J, the junction kept 11 bases outside the gene matches. The germline gives CDR1 SGHNT, CDR2 YENEEA. In DNA form, the CDR3 reads TGTGCCAGCAGCCGAGGAGGGACAGGGCCGGGAGATACGCAGTATTTT. Translation gives CASSRGGTGPGDTQYF.

The rearrangement joins TRBV6-5 to TRBJ2-1; D gene ambiguous. Between the trimmed V and J ends, which lost 0 bases and 6 bases, there was a span of 6 bases. CDR1 MNHEY and CDR2 SVGAGI come from the germline V gene. This CDR3 is 13 amino acids long. CDR3 coding DNA: TGTGCCAGCAGTTACTCGAGTGGCAATGAGCAGTTCTTC. It codes for CASSYSSGNEQFF.

V gene TRBV15 combines with J gene TRBJ2-1, with a tentative D call TRBD2 (5 bases). V was trimmed by 0 bases and J by 15 bases, leaving 15 bases between them. The CDR3 is 13 residues long. Per germline, CDR1 LNHNV and CDR2 YYDKDF (reference sequence). This CDR3 is CATSRDFEGVRFF. In DNA form, the CDR3 reads TGTGCCACCAGCAGAGATTTTGAGGGAGTCAGGTTCTTC.

On this clone: This specimen includes other DNA sequences encoding the same CDR3. This rearrangement joins TRBV5-1 to TRBJ2-7; weak D call: TRBD2 (5 bases). Trimming removed 1 base at V and 1 base at J, with 9 bases between. Germline V gene sequence: CDR1 SGHRS, CDR2 YFSETQ. The CDR3 is 14 amino acids. The CDR3 region has the DNA TGCGCCAGCAGCTTGACGAGCGGTTCCTACGAGCAGTACTTC. This codes for CASSLTSGSYEQYF.

As DNA, the CDR3 is TGCAGCGTTGAGAGAGCTGAGGCTAGCGAGGCCTACGAGCAGTACTTC. It encodes CSVERAEASEAYEQYF. This chain links TRBV29-1 with TRBJ2-7; a weak D match, TRBD2 (6 bases). The CDR3 loop spans 16 amino acids. Deletions cut 3 bases from V and 2 bases from J, with 20 bases between. CDR1 is SQVTM, CDR2 ANQGSEA, per germline.

The V gene is TRBV5-1, the J gene TRBJ2-7; 7 bases are shared with TRBD2. The CDR3 is 15 amino acids. V shed 4 bases and J 0 bases; nucleotides not matched to a gene: 7. Looked up from germline, CDR1 is SGHRS and CDR2 is YFSETQ. CDR3 bases: TGCGCCAGCAGCCTTGTGGCGGGGGACTCCTACGAGCAGTACTTC. Translation: CASSLVAGDSYEQYF.

V is TRBV19 and J is TRBJ1-5, with TRBD1 as a possible D gene (6 bases). Trimming removed 6 bases at V and 4 bases at J, with 13 bases between. Germline V gives CDR1 LNHDA, CDR2 SQIVND (reference sequence). The CDR3 is 14 amino acids. CDR3 sequence: CASRKDRDNQPQHF. The CDR3 nucleotides read TGTGCCAGTAGAAAGGACAGAGATAATCAGCCCCAGCATTTT. The full variable domain, with the rest looked up from reference TRBV19 and TRBJ1-5, is DGGITQSPKYLFRKEGQNVTLSCEQNLNHDAMYWYRQDPGQGLRLIYYSQIVNDFQKGDIAEGYSVSREKKESFPLTVTSAQKNPTAFYLCASRKDRDNQPQHFGDGTRLSIL.

V usage is TRBV11-2 and J usage is TRBJ1-3; D remains unclear. The length of the CDR3 is 15 residues. From germline, CDR1 is SGHAT and CDR2 FQNNGV. V lost 5 bases and J 5 bases, leaving 16 bases between the germline ends. The CDR3 DNA sequence: TGTGCCAGCAGCCTACAGACACGCCTCAGAAACACCATATATTTT. Protein product: CASSLQTRLRNTIYF.

The chain employs TRBV7-6 and TRBJ2-7; D unresolved. The V end lost 5 bases, the J end lost 0 bases, and 8 bases lay between the germline ends. The germline gives CDR1 SGHVS, CDR2 FNYEAQ. There are 13 residues in the CDR3. The CDR3 DNA sequence: TGTGCCAGCAGCGACTCCTACTCCTACGAGCAGTACTTC. Protein: CASSDSYSYEQYF.

This clone was counted once. This chain joins TRBV5-1 and TRBJ1-5, with 8 bases matching TRBD1. Losses at the gene ends were 4 bases for V and 4 bases for J; bases not matched to a gene: 10. Germline-derived CDR1 and CDR2 are SGHRS and YFSETQ. The CDR3 length is 16 residues. CDR3 nucleotide sequence: TGCGCCAGCAGCCCGGGGGACAGGCTAGGGAATCAGCCCCAGCATTTT. Amino acid sequence: CASSPGDRLGNQPQHF.

The rearrangement uses TRBV6-1 and TRBJ1-2, with D possibly TRBD1 on 6 matching bases. CDR3 length: 14 amino acids. The ends were cut back, 2 bases at V and 6 bases at J, with 13 bases in the middle. Germline CDR1 MNHNS, CDR2 SASEGT. CDR3 amino acids: CASSEFAGTNGYTF. CDR3 nucleotides: TGTGCCAGCAGTGAATTTGCAGGGACAAATGGCTACACCTTC.

This clone was observed once. The chain couples TRBV19 to TRBJ2-7, with 8 bases matching TRBD2. Germline-derived CDR1 and CDR2 are LNHDA and SQIVND (reference sequence). The CDR3 length is 14 residues. V lost 6 bases, J lost 0 bases, and 4 bases stayed unmatched. The CDR3 DNA follows: TGTGCCAGTAGAGATAGCGGGACCTCCTACGAGCAGTACTTC. Amino acids: CASRDSGTSYEQYF. Combining the CDR3 with reference TRBV19 and TRBJ2-7 gives the whole variable domain DGGITQSPKYLFRKEGQNVTLSCEQNLNHDAMYWYRQDPGQGLRLIYYSQIVNDFQKGDIAEGYSVSREKKESFPLTVTSAQKNPTAFYLCASRDSGTSYEQYFGPGTRLTVT.

This clone appeared once. The rearrangement uses TRBV6-7 and TRBJ2-2; TRBD2 aligns across 12 bases. TRBV6-7 has ORF status, its function being uncertain. This CDR3 is built from 19 residues. The junction had 11 bases not matched to a gene; V was cut back by 1 base and J by 5 bases. The CDR3 region is CASSYFGLAGGYWTGELFF. The DNA for the CDR3 is TGTGCCAGCAGTTACTTCGGCCTAGCGGGAGGGTATTGGACCGGGGAGCTGTTTTTT.

The rearrangement joins TRBV19 to TRBJ1-5, with 8 bases aligning to TRBD1. CDR1 and CDR2 from the germline V gene are LNHDA and SQIVND (reference sequence). V lost 7 bases and J lost 0; bases outside the gene matches: 8. The CDR3 extends over 16 amino acids. The CDR3 DNA reads as TGTGCCAGTACCTCCAGGGGGCAAGTTAGCAATCAGCCCCAGCATTTT. This encodes CASTSRGQVSNQPQHF.

The V call is TRBV13, the J call TRBJ2-5; D possibly corresponds to TRBD2 (6 bases). The CDR3 length is 15 residues. Trimming shortened V by 5 bases and J by 2 bases, and 15 bases separated the two germline ends. Germline V lookup: CDR1 PRHDT, CDR2 FYEKMQ (reference sequence). The CDR3 sequence: CASSPGEAFQETQYF. CDR3 nucleotides: TGTGCCAGCAGCCCGGGGGAGGCGTTTCAAGAGACCCAGTACTTC.

The V and J genes are TRBV5-1 and TRBJ1-1; 8 bases match TRBD1. Germline CDR1 SGHRS, CDR2 YFSETQ. The length of the CDR3 is 15 residues. Trimming cost V 4 bases and J 4 bases; bases outside gene matches: 9. The CDR3 is CASSGTGWRSTEAFF. The CDR3 DNA reads as TGCGCCAGCAGCGGGACAGGATGGCGAAGCACTGAAGCTTTCTTT.